These 29 T cell receptor beta chains were sequenced from one sample in a study of CD8+CD57+ T cells in acquired aplastic anemia. Sequenced patients had shown CD8+CD57+ cell expansion by flow cytometry. It was genomic DNA that served as the template for profiling TCR beta VDJ and CDR3. In TCRdb, the reads were re-called with MiXCR into one record per CDR3 protein. This table has 160,000 or so distinct CDR3 sequences, about two thirds appearing once. Sequences were obtained from sorted CD4+, CD8+, or CD8+CD57+ T cells (not recorded which) from PBMCs. The receptors stem from a human donor with aplastic anemia.

The CDR3 protein is CASSPRPNTEAFF. The CDR3 DNA sequence: TGTGCCAGCAGCCCCCGACCTAACACTGAAGCTTTCTTT. The rearrangement uses TRBV7-3 and TRBJ1-1, with D hard to call. The CDR3 extends over 13 amino acids. V shed 5 bases and J shed 2 bases, with 9 bases lying between them. CDR1 is SGHTA, CDR2 FQGTGA, per germline.

CDR3 DNA: TGTGCCAGCAGCAGGACGGAGCGAGCTAACTATGGCTACACCTTC. As protein: CASSRTERANYGYTF. This chain connects TRBV7-8 to TRBJ1-2, with D unresolved. Looked up from germline, CDR1 is SGHVS and CDR2 is FQNEAQ. The CDR3 is 15 amino acids. Deletions cut 5 bases from V and 0 bases from J, with 13 bases between. The full variable domain, in which reference TRBV7-8 and TRBJ1-2 provide the parts outside the CDR3, is GAGVSQSPRYKVAKRGQDVALRCDPISGHVSLFWYQQALGQGPEFLTYFQNEAQLDKSGLPSDRFFAERPEGSVSTLKIQRTQQEDSAVYLCASSRTERANYGYTFGSGTRLTVV.

With respect to this clonotype: Germline and junction disagree at one end, which may indicate a read error. J is TRBJ2-5 and V is TRBV20-1; D call uncertain. CDR3 length: 12 residues. Germline V gene lookup returns CDR1 DFQATT and CDR2 SNEGSKA (reference sequence). CDR3 amino acids: CGARRQQETQYF. CDR3 coding DNA: TGCGGTGCTAGAAGGCAGCAAGAGACCCAGTACTTC.

This chain links TRBV12-3 or TRBV12-4 with TRBJ1-1; D call uncertain. This CDR3 is built from 16 residues. The V gene lost 6 bases and the J gene lost 1 base, with 18 bases spanning the gap. The CDR3, as DNA: TGTGCCAGCAGCTCCCTTTGGTCAATGGGGAACACTGAAGCTTTCTTT. Amino acids: CASSSLWSMGNTEAFF.

The chain has TRBV20-1 and TRBJ1-1; perhaps TRBD1 as D (6 bases). The CDR3 is 15 residues long. Trimming took off 1 base at V and 2 bases at J, with 14 bases between the two ends. CDR1 and CDR2 from the germline V gene are DFQATT and SNEGSKA (reference sequence). CDR3 nucleotide sequence: TGCAGTGCTAGAGTTCTAGGGGACATTAACACTGAAGCTTTCTTT. This codes for CSARVLGDINTEAFF.

This chain connects TRBV6-6 to TRBJ1-2; D not resolved. In germline, CDR1 is MNHNY, CDR2 SVGAGI (reference sequence). This CDR3 is 15 amino acids long. Trimming left V 2 bases short and J 6 bases short, with 16 bases between. In DNA form, the CDR3 reads TGTGCCAGCAGTTACGCGTCGCGCGTGCAGGATGGCTACACCTTC. This gives the protein CASSYASRVQDGYTF.

The chain is built from TRBV20-1 and TRBJ1-2; TRBD1 aligns across 7 bases. Germline trimming cut 4 bases from V and 8 bases from J; bases unmatched to any gene: 7. CDR1 and CDR2 (germline): DFQATT, SNEGSKA (reference sequence). The CDR3 contains 12 residues. The CDR3 sequence: CSAIRGQKGYTF. CDR3 sequence (DNA): TGCAGTGCTATTAGGGGGCAAAAAGGCTACACCTTC.

This chain joins TRBV10-2 and TRBJ1-1, with D possibly matching TRBD1 (6 bases). V was trimmed by 8 bases and J by 5 bases, leaving 15 bases between them. The CDR3 loop spans 13 amino acids. In germline, CDR1 is WSHSY, CDR2 SAAADI. This CDR3 is CASLMDSWTEAFF. Written as DNA, the CDR3 is TGCGCCAGCCTAATGGACAGTTGGACTGAAGCTTTCTTT.

The chain links TRBV29-1 to TRBJ1-1; TRBD1 matches at 10 bases. Germline lookup yields CDR1 SQVTM and CDR2 ANQGSEA. This CDR3 has 11 amino acids. V lost 6 bases and J lost 11; bases outside the gene matches: 6. The CDR3 region has the DNA TGCAGCGTCGGTCCGGGACAGGGGGCTTTCTTT. Its protein is CSVGPGQGAFF.

The table lists this clonotype with a few counts. This chain connects TRBV19 to TRBJ1-2, with TRBD1 matching over 9 bases. Looked up from germline, CDR1 is LNHDA and CDR2 is SQIVND (reference sequence). V shed 3 bases and J 2 bases; nucleotides not matched to a gene: 4. This CDR3 region has 15 residues. CDR3 residues: CASSIPGTGNYGYTF. The CDR3 bases are TGTGCCAGTAGTATTCCAGGGACAGGGAACTATGGCTACACCTTC.

CDR3 in amino acids: CASSRKGSGDYEQYF. CDR3 in DNA: TGTGCCAGCAGCCGCAAAGGCTCGGGAGACTACGAGCAGTACTTC. The rearrangement uses TRBV7-2 and TRBJ2-7, with D perhaps TRBD2 (6 bases). V was clipped by 5 bases and J by 3 bases, with 17 bases between them. Germline V gene lookup returns CDR1 SGHTA and CDR2 FQGNSA. This CDR3 contains 15 residues.

The chain joins TRBV5-6 to TRBJ2-5; the match to TRBD2 covers 10 bases. Germline trimming cut 0 bases from V and 4 bases from J; bases unmatched to any gene: 3. CDR1 is SGHDT, CDR2 YYEEEE, per germline. There are 15 residues in the CDR3. For the CDR3, the DNA is TGTGCCAGCAGCTTGGTGGCTAGCGGGAGAGAGACCCAGTACTTC. It is translated as CASSLVASGRETQYF.

This chain links TRBV20-1 with TRBJ2-1, with D perhaps TRBD1 or TRBD2 (5 bases each). The CDR3 contains 14 residues. V was cut by 6 bases and J by 1 base, with 13 bases left in between. Germline V gene sequence: CDR1 DFQATT, CDR2 SNEGSKA (reference sequence). The CDR3 region is CSADGAGSYNEQFF. Written as DNA, the CDR3 is TGCAGTGCCGACGGGGCAGGATCCTACAATGAGCAGTTCTTC.

The gene calls are TRBV15 and TRBJ1-5; D is possibly TRBD1 (5 bases). The germline V gene has CDR1 LNHNV and CDR2 YYDKDF (reference sequence). The CDR3 contains 15 residues. Trimming shortened V by 0 bases and J by 6 bases, and 12 bases separated the two germline ends. The CDR3, as DNA: TGTGCCACCAGCAGAGATCTGGGGGAGGCTCAGCCCCAGCATTTT. Its translation: CATSRDLGEAQPQHF.

This sequence joins TRBV10-3 and TRBJ2-3; TRBD2 aligns across 8 bases. Germline V gene sequence: CDR1 ENHRY, CDR2 SYGVKD. V shed 7 bases, J shed 1 base, and the junction held 4 bases outside the gene matches. The CDR3 has 14 residues. The CDR3 is CAITYGGGTDTQYF. The DNA for the CDR3 is TGTGCCATCACCTACGGGGGGGGCACAGATACGCAGTATTTT.

CDR3 coding DNA: TGCAGTGCTTCCCCTCAGTGGAGCGGCTCCTACAATGAGCAGTTCTTC. Protein: CSASPQWSGSYNEQFF. The chain has TRBV20-1 and TRBJ2-1; possibly TRBD2 for D (5 bases). Germline V gene sequence: CDR1 DFQATT, CDR2 SNEGSKA (reference sequence). CDR3 size: 16 residues. The V and J ends lost 5 bases and 0 bases respectively, with 17 bases between them.

The chain employs TRBV4-3 and TRBJ2-7; 9 bases are shared with TRBD2. Germline CDR1 and CDR2: LGHNA and YSLEER. After removal of 1 base from V and 3 bases from J, the junction contained 4 bases not matched to a gene. The CDR3 contains 15 residues. CDR3 coding DNA: TGCGCCAGCAGCCAAGTAGCGGGGGTTGACTACGAGCAGTACTTC. Its translation is CASSQVAGVDYEQYF.

Turning to this clonotype: The junction departs from germline at one end; a sequencing error may be responsible. The chain combines TRBV7-2 with TRBJ2-1; TRBD2 matches 13 bases. The CDR3 consists of 15 residues. Germline V gene data show CDR1 as SGHTA and CDR2 as FQGNSA. CDR3 sequence reads: CASSLGTSGKNEQFF. CDR3 DNA sequence: TGCGCCAGCAGCTTAGGGACTAGCGGGAAGAATGAGCAGTTCTTC.

The V gene is TRBV19, the J gene TRBJ1-5; D is unresolved. This CDR3 is built from 12 residues. Per the germline V gene, CDR1 is LNHDA and CDR2 is SQIVND (reference sequence). V lost 5 bases and J 4 bases, leaving 6 bases between the germline ends. The CDR3 protein is CASSGGNQPQHF. The CDR3, as DNA: TGTGCCAGTAGTGGTGGAAATCAGCCCCAGCATTTT.

V and J are TRBV2 and TRBJ2-7; a weak D match, TRBD1 (6 bases). CDR3 length: 14 amino acids. Per the germline V gene, CDR1 is SNHLY and CDR2 is FYNNEI. Trimming pared 5 bases from V and 2 bases from J, leaving 13 bases between. CDR3 region: CASSLGTRTYEQYF. The CDR3 DNA follows: TGTGCCAGCAGTTTGGGGACAAGGACCTACGAGCAGTACTTC.

This chain links TRBV14 with TRBJ1-2, with 8 bases fitting TRBD1. J was trimmed by 7 bases and V by 1 base; bases with no gene match: 8. CDR1 is SGHDN, CDR2 FVKESK, per germline. This CDR3 region has 15 residues. CDR3 coding DNA: TGTGCCAGCAGCCAAGGCTGGACAGGGTTTTTTGGCTACACCTTC. It translates to CASSQGWTGFFGYTF.

The chain carries TRBV24-1 and TRBJ2-1; no firm D call. V was cut by 3 bases and J by 6 bases, with 5 bases left in between. There are 12 residues in the CDR3. Germline V gene data show CDR1 as KGHDR and CDR2 as SFDVKD. The CDR3 spells CATSDLSNEQFF. DNA of the CDR3: TGTGCCACCAGTGATCTGAGCAATGAGCAGTTCTTC.

This clonotype has more than one count but fewer than ten. CDR3 nucleotides: TGTGCCAGCAGCTTAGGGCTACAAGCAGATACGCAGTATTTT. As protein: CASSLGLQADTQYF. This sequence joins TRBV7-2 and TRBJ2-3, with unresolved D. The ends were cut back, 1 base at V and 4 bases at J, with 9 bases in the middle. Germline V gene lookup returns CDR1 SGHTA and CDR2 FQGNSA. The CDR3 contains 14 residues.

Worth noting for this clonotype: No conserved phenylalanine or tryptophan ends this CDR3, so it is likely a read error. The chain combines TRBV2 with TRBJ2-3, with D uncertain. CDR3 length: 15 residues. The V gene's germline CDR1 is SNHLY and CDR2 FYNNEI. V lost 7 bases to trimming and J lost 0 bases, with 14 bases between them. CDR3 DNA sequence: TGTGCCAGCACCCAATTAATCCCTAGCACAGATACGCAGTATTTG. Protein sequence: CASTQLIPSTDTQYL.

V gene TRBV24-1 combines with J gene TRBJ2-5; 12 bases map to TRBD2. J gave up 4 bases and V 1 base, and 3 bases lay outside the gene matches. The germline V gene encodes CDR1 KGHDR and CDR2 SFDVKD. There are 16 residues in the CDR3. The CDR3 here is CATSDFVLAGGETQYF. As DNA, the CDR3 is TGTGCCACCAGTGATTTTGTACTAGCGGGAGGAGAGACCCAGTACTTC.

The chain combines TRBV25-1 with TRBJ1-2, with 8 bases aligning to TRBD1. The CDR3 sequence is 16 residues long. Trimming at V came to 4 bases and at J to 5 bases, leaving 12 bases not matched to a gene. CDR1 and CDR2 from the germline V gene are MGHDK and SYGVNS. The CDR3 here is CASSGILRGQEYGYTF. As DNA, the CDR3 is TGTGCCAGCAGTGGAATCCTCAGGGGGCAGGAGTATGGCTACACCTTC.

Here the CDR3 reads CASGDQAYEQYF. CDR3 DNA sequence: TGTGCCAGTGGGGACCAGGCCTACGAGCAGTACTTC. V and J are TRBV10-3 and TRBJ2-7; TRBD1 or TRBD2 may be the D gene (5 bases each). CDR3 length: 12 amino acids. Looked up from germline, CDR1 is ENHRY and CDR2 is SYGVKD. V was cut by 10 bases and J by 2 bases, with 12 bases left in between.

The chain joins TRBV19 to TRBJ2-3; 15 bases are shared with TRBD2. The CDR3 runs to 18 residues. Losses at the gene ends were 6 bases for V and 5 bases for J; bases not matched to a gene: 12. Germline values: CDR1 LNHDA, CDR2 SQIVND (reference sequence). The CDR3 nucleotides read TGTGCCAGTAGACCAGGGAGGACTAGCGGGGGGGCCAGAGATACGCAGTATTTT. This translates into CASRPGRTSGGARDTQYF. Complete variable domain (other parts from reference TRBV19 and TRBJ2-3): DGGITQSPKYLFRKEGQNVTLSCEQNLNHDAMYWYRQDPGQGLRLIYYSQIVNDFQKGDIAEGYSVSREKKESFPLTVTSAQKNPTAFYLCASRPGRTSGGARDTQYFGPGTRLTVL.

For this clonotype: A much larger clone is a single base away; this may be a read error. This chain joins TRBV6-4 and TRBJ2-6, with D tentatively TRBD2 (6 bases). The CDR3 contains 16 residues. Trimming took 8 bases from V and 0 from J, leaving 14 bases between them. Germline-derived CDR1 and CDR2 are MRHNA and SNTAGT. CDR3 in DNA: TGTGCCAGCGGCGAAGACGGGAGCTCTGGGGCCAACGTCCTGACTTTC. Translating it yields CASGEDGSSGANVLTF.